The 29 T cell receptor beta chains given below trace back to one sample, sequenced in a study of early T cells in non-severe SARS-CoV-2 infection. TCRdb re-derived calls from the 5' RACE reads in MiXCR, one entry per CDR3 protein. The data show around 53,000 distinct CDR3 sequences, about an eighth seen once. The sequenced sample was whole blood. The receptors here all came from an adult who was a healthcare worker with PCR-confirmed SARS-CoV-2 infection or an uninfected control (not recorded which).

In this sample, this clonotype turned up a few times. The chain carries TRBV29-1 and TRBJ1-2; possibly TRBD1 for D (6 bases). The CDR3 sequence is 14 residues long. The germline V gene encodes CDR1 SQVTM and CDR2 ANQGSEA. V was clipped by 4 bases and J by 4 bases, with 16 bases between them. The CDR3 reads CSVVGTFLGYGYTF. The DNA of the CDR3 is TGCAGCGTTGTAGGGACATTCCTGGGCTATGGCTACACCTTC.

The CDR3 nucleotides read TGTGCCAGCAGTTTACGGTTAGAGGTCAGGAATGAGCAGTTCTTC. Amino acids: CASSLRLEVRNEQFF. The gene calls are TRBV28 and TRBJ2-1; unclear D gene. V shed 2 bases and J shed 7 bases, with 15 bases lying between them. This CDR3 is built from 15 residues. CDR1 and CDR2 (germline): MDHEN, SYDVKM.

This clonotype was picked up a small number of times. The CDR3 coding sequence is TGTGCCAGCAGTGGACAGGGGGCAAACACAGATACGCAGTATTTT. Its translation: CASSGQGANTDTQYF. The V call is TRBV6-1, the J call TRBJ2-3; 10 bases fit TRBD1. The CDR3 length is 15 residues. Germline trimming cut 4 bases from V and 2 bases from J; bases unmatched to any gene: 3. Germline V CDR1 and CDR2: MNHNS, SASEGT.

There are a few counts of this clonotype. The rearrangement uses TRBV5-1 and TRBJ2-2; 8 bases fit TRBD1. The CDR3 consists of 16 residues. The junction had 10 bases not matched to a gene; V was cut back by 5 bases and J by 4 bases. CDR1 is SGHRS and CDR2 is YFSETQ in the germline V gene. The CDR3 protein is CASSKFRDRSTGELFF. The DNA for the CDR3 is TGCGCCAGCAGTAAATTTCGGGACAGGAGCACCGGGGAGCTGTTTTTT.

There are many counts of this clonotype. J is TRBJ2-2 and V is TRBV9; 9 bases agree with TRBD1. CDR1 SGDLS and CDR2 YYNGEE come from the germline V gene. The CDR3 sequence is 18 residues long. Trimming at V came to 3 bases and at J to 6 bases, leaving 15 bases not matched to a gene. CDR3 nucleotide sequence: TGTGCCAGCAGCGAACCCCGAGGACAGGGGAAAACATCCGGGGAGCTGTTTTTT. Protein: CASSEPRGQGKTSGELFF.

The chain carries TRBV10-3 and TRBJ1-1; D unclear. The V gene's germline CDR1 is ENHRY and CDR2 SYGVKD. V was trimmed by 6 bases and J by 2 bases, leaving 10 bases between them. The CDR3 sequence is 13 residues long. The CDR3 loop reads CAIRVDTNTEAFF. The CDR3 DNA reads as TGTGCCATCAGGGTTGACACCAACACTGAAGCTTTCTTT.

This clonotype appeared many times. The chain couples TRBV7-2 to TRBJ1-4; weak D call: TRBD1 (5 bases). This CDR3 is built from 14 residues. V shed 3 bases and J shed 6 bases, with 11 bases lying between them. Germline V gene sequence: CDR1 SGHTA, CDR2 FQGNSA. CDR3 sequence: CASSLQQGHEKLFF. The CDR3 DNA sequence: TGTGCCAGCAGCTTGCAGCAGGGCCATGAAAAACTGTTTTTT.

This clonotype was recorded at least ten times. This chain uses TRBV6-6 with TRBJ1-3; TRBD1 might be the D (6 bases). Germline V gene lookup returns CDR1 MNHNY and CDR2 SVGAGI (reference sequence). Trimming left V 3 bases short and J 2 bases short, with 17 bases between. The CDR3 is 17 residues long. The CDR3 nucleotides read TGTGCCAGCAGTTATTCGGGGGCGGGTAGGGCTGGAAACACCATATATTTT. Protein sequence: CASSYSGAGRAGNTIYF.

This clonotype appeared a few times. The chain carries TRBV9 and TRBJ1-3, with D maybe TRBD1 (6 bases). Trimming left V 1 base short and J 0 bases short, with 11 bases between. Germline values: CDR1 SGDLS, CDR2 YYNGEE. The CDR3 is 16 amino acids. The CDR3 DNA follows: TGTGCCAGCAGCGTATCCGGACAGTCCTCTGGAAACACCATATATTTT. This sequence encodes CASSVSGQSSGNTIYF.

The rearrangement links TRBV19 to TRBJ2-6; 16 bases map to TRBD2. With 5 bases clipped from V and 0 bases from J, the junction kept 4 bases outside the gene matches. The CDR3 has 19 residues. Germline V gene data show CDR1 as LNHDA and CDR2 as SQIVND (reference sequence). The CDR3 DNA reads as TGTGCCAGTAGTGAGGGACTAGCGGGAGGGCCCTCTGGGGCCAACGTCCTGACTTTC. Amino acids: CASSEGLAGGPSGANVLTF. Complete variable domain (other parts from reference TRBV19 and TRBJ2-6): DGGITQSPKYLFRKEGQNVTLSCEQNLNHDAMYWYRQDPGQGLRLIYYSQIVNDFQKGDIAEGYSVSREKKESFPLTVTSAQKNPTAFYLCASSEGLAGGPSGANVLTFGAGSRLTVL.

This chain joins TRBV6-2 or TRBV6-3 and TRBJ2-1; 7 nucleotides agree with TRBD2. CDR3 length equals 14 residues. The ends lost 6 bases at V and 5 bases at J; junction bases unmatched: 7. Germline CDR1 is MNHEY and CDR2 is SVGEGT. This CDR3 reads CASSEGGTNNEQFF. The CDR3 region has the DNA TGTGCCAGCAGCGAAGGCGGGACTAACAATGAGCAGTTCTTC.

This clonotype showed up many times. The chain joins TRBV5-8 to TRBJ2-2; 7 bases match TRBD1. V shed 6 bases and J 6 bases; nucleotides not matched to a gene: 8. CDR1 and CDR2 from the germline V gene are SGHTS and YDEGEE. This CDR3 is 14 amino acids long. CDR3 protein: CASNSVQGAGELFF. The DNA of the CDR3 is TGTGCCAGCAACTCAGTCCAGGGGGCCGGGGAGCTGTTTTTT.

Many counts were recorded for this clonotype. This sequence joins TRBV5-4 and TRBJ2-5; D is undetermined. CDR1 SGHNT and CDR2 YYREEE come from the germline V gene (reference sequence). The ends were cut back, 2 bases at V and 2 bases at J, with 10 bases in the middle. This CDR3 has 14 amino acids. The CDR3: CASSLMAPQETQYF. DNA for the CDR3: TGTGCCAGCAGCTTAATGGCTCCACAAGAGACCCAGTACTTC.

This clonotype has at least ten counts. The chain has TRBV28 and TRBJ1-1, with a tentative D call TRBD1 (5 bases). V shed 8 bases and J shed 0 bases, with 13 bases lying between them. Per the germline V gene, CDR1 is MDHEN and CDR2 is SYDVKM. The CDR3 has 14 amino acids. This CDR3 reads CASFRVGLNTEAFF. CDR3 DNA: TGTGCCAGCTTTCGGGTGGGGCTGAACACTGAAGCTTTCTTT.

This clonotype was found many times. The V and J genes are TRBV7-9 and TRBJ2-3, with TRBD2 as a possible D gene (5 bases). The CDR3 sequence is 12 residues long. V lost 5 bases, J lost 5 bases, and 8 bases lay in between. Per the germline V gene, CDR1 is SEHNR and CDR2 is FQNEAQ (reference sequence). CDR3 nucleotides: TGTGCCAGCAGCCTGAGGGTAGATACGCAGTATTTT. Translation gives CASSLRVDTQYF.

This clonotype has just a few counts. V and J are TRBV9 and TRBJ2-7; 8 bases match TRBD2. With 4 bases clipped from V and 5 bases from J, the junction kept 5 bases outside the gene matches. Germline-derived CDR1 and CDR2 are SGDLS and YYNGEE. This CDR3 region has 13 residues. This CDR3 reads CASSRGGRDEQYF. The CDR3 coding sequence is TGTGCCAGCAGCCGGGGGGGAAGGGACGAGCAGTACTTC.

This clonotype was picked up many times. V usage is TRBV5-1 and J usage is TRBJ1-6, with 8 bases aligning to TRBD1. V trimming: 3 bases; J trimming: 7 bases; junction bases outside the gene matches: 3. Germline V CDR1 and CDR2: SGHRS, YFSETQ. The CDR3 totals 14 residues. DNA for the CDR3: TGCGCCAGCAGCTCAGGGGGCTACAATTCACCCCTCCACTTT. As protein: CASSSGGYNSPLHF.

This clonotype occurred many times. The CDR3 DNA follows: TGTGCCAGCAGCTTATACGGGAGGCAAGAGACCCAGTACTTC. Encoded protein: CASSLYGRQETQYF. The chain uses TRBV7-2 and TRBJ2-5; TRBD2 matches 7 bases. CDR1 and CDR2 from the germline V gene are SGHTA and FQGNSA. The CDR3 runs to 14 residues. V shed 2 bases, J shed 2 bases, and the junction held 2 bases outside the gene matches.

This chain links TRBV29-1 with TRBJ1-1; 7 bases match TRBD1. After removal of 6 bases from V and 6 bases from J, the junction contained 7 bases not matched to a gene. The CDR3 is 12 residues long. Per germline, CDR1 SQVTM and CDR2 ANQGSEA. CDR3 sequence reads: CSVLSQGAEAFF. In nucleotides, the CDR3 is TGCAGCGTCCTATCCCAGGGGGCTGAAGCTTTCTTT.

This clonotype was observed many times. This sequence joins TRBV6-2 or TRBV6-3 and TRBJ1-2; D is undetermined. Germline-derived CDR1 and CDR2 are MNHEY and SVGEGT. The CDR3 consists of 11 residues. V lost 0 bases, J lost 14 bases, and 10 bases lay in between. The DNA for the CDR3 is TGTGCCAGCAGTTACTCGAGTTCCAAAACCTTC. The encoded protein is CASSYSSSKTF.

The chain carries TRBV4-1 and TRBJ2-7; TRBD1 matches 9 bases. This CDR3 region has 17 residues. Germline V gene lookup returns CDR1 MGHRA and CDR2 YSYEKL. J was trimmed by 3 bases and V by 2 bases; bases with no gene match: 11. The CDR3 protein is CASSQLITGGASYEQYF. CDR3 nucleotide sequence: TGCGCCAGCAGCCAACTAATCACAGGGGGCGCTAGCTACGAGCAGTACTTC.

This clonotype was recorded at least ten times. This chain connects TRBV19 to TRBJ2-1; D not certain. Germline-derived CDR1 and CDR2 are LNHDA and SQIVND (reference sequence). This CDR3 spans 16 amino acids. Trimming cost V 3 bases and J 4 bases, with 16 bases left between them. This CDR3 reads CASSIFGPNLYNEQFF. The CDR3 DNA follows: TGTGCCAGTAGTATCTTTGGGCCTAATCTTTACAATGAGCAGTTCTTC.

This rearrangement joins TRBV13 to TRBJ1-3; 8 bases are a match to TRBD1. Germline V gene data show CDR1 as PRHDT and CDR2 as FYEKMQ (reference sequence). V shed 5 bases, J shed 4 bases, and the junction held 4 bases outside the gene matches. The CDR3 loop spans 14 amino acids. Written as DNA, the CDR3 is TGTGCCAGCAGCAAGACAGGGGTAGGAAACACCATATATTTT. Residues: CASSKTGVGNTIYF.

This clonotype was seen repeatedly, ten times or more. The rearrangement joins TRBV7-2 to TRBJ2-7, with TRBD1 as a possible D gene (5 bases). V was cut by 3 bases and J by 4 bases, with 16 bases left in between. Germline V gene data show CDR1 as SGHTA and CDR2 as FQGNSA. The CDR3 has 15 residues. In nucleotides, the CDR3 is TGTGCCAGCAGCTTCGGATTACAGGCGCTTTACGAGCAGTACTTC. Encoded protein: CASSFGLQALYEQYF.

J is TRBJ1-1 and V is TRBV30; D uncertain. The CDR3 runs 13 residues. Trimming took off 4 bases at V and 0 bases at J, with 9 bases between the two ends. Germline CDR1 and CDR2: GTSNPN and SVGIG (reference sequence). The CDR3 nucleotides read TGTGCCTGGAAGGGCAGCCTGAACACTGAAGCTTTCTTT. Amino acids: CAWKGSLNTEAFF.

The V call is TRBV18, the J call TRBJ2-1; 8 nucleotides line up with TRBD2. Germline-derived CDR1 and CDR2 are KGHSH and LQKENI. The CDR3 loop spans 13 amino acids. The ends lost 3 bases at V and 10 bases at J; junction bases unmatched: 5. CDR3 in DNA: TGTGCCAGCTCACCGAGTGTAGCGGGGGAGCAGTTCTTC. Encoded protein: CASSPSVAGEQFF.

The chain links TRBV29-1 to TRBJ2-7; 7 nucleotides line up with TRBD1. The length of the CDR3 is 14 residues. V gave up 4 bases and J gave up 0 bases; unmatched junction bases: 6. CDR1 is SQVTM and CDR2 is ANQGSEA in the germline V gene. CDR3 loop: CSVGMTGSSYEQYF. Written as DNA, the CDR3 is TGCAGCGTTGGCATGACAGGGAGCTCCTACGAGCAGTACTTC.

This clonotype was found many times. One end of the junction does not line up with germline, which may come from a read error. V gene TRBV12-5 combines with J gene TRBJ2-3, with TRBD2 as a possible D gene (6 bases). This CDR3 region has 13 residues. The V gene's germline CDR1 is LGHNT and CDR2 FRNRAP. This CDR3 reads CVSGGTSTDTQYF. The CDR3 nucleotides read TGTGTTAGTGGCGGGACTAGCACAGATACGCAGTATTTT.

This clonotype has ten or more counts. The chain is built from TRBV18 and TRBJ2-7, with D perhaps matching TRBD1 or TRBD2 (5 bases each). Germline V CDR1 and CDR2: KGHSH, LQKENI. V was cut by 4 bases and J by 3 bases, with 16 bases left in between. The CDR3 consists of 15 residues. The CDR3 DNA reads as TGTGCCAGCTCACAAAATAAGGGACGTGTCTACGAGCAGTACTTC. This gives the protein CASSQNKGRVYEQYF.